A selection of T cell receptor beta chains follows, all from one sample in a study of human T cells and chemical hapten exposure. MiXCR was run by TCRdb on the RACE reads, yielding one entry per CDR3 protein. The table includes 190,000 or so distinct CDR3 sequences, around 25% detected once. Sequenced material: whole blood, taken in connection with sensitization to the hapten diphenylcyclopropenone (DPC). Receptors were obtained from a woman aged 40 to 50 with alopecia areata. Some clones in this sample may be carry-over from other donors' samples. The CDR3 runs from the conserved cysteine through the conserved F or W. A D gene is named only where the DNA matches it firmly. Rows give clone size only sometimes, using once, few, many, or a class for an expanded clone.

cdr3_nt cdr3_aa j_call d_call v_call clone_size
TGTGCCAGCAGTTACTATCAGGTTGGCACCGGGGAGCTGTTTTTT CASSYYQVGTGELFF TRBJ2-2 - TRBV6-2/TRBV6-3 -
TGCAGCGTCCAACCTTCGAGTCATGAGCAGTTCTTC CSVQPSSHEQFF TRBJ2-1 - TRBV29-1 many
TGCGCCAGCAGCCAAGATCAGGGAGGGGGTCAGCCCCAGCATTTT CASSQDQGGGQPQHF TRBJ1-5 - TRBV4-3 -
TGTGCCAGCAGCTTACCCGCCCAAGCCTTAAGAACGACTGGGGCAGCGGCAGATACGCAGTATTTT CASSLPAQALRTTGAAADTQYF TRBJ2-3 - TRBV7-2 few
TGTGCCACCAGTGACTCCGGGACAGATAATGAAAAACTGTTTTTT CATSDSGTDNEKLFF TRBJ1-4 TRBD1 TRBV24-1 -
TGTGCCAGCAGCCAAGGCCCGAGCTCCTATAATTCACCCCTCCACTTT CASSQGPSSYNSPLHF TRBJ1-6 - TRBV4-2 -
TGTGCTAGTGGTTTGATACTAGCGGGAGGGCCTGGTGAGCAGTTCTTC CASGLILAGGPGEQFF TRBJ2-1 TRBD2 TRBV12-5 -
TGCAGTGCTAGTGTCAGGCATTACTCTGGAAACACCATATATTTT CSASVRHYSGNTIYF TRBJ1-3 - TRBV20-1 -
TGTGCCAGCCCGACTTGGACGGCCCTAGCCAAAAACATTCAGTACTTC CASPTWTALAKNIQYF TRBJ2-4 - TRBV27 -
TGCAGTGCGACGGACTCCTCATTTGCAACTAATGAAAAACTGTTTTTT CSATDSSFATNEKLFF TRBJ1-4 - TRBV20-1 -
TGTGCCACCACGAACAGGGCGGCGTCACCCCTCCACTTT CATTNRAASPLHF TRBJ1-6 - TRBV12-3/TRBV12-4 few
TGCAGTGCTAGGTGGACAGGGGACAACGAGCAGTACTTC CSARWTGDNEQYF TRBJ2-7 TRBD1 TRBV20-1 -